The 25 T cell receptor beta chains reported below all come from one sample, sequenced in a study of neurological immune-mediated disorders (dated by TCRdb to between 2017 and 2020). Receptors were amplified or captured by 5' RACE. The instrument given in TCRdb is Illumina HiSeq 2500. The raw public data were reprocessed by TCRdb itself: fastp quality trimming at Q25, MiXCR clonotype calling, in-frame beta chains only. Under each unique CDR3 protein, matching rows form one entry showing the most common genes and DNA. This sample lists 87,000 or so distinct CDR3 sequences; roughly 3.5% were detected once. The top ten clones comprise 2.9% of the sample. The material sequenced was PBMCs. The source is a woman aged 50 to 60 with multiple sclerosis.

The gene calls are TRBV3-1 and TRBJ2-3, with D perhaps TRBD2 (5 bases). The germline V gene encodes CDR1 LGHDT and CDR2 YNNKEL (reference sequence). The CDR3 is 17 amino acids. V was pared by 0 bases and J by 3 bases, with 16 bases between. CDR3 sequence (DNA): TGTGCCAGCAGCCAAGATGCGTCTAGCTGGGGTACAGATACGCAGTATTTT. It translates to CASSQDASSWGTDTQYF.

This clonotype has at least ten counts. The chain carries TRBV9 and TRBJ2-7; TRBD1 might be the D (6 bases). The CDR3 is made up of 14 amino acids. In germline, CDR1 is SGDLS, CDR2 YYNGEE. The V gene lost 2 bases and the J gene lost 1 base, with 10 bases spanning the gap. The CDR3, as DNA: TGTGCCAGCAGCGTCGGGACACGGTCCTACGAGCAGTACTTC. This sequence encodes CASSVGTRSYEQYF.

This clonotype was counted at least ten times. The rearrangement links TRBV5-1 to TRBJ1-1; a weak D match, TRBD1 (6 bases). CDR3 length: 13 residues. Germline CDR1 SGHRS, CDR2 YFSETQ. Trimming removed 4 bases at V and 5 bases at J, with 12 bases between. This CDR3 reads CASSRGRETEAFF. The CDR3, as DNA: TGCGCCAGCAGCCGGGGGCGAGAGACTGAAGCTTTCTTT.

This clonotype was found many times. DNA for the CDR3: TGTGCCAGCAGTTTACCCTACACAGATACGCAGTATTTT. It is translated as CASSLPYTDTQYF. This sequence joins TRBV27 and TRBJ2-3; D ambiguous. Trimming took off 2 bases at V and 2 bases at J, with 5 bases between the two ends. Germline CDR1 is MNHEY and CDR2 is SMNVEV (reference sequence). CDR3 size: 13 residues.

This clonotype was detected ten times or more. J is TRBJ2-1 and V is TRBV6-2 or TRBV6-3, with unresolved D. Germline CDR1 reads MNHEY; CDR2 reads SVGEGT. The CDR3 covers 15 residues. The V and J ends lost 2 bases and 7 bases respectively, with 15 bases between them. As DNA, the CDR3 is TGTGCCAGCAGTTACATGGGCAGCGCCATAAATGAGCAGTTCTTC. It codes for CASSYMGSAINEQFF.

This clonotype has a count of ten or more. V and J are TRBV5-1 and TRBJ2-3; 8 bases agree with TRBD2. With V trimmed by 1 base and J by 4 bases, 8 bases remained unmatched. Germline-derived CDR1 and CDR2 are SGHRS and YFSETQ. This CDR3 has 16 amino acids. The CDR3 region has the DNA TGCGCCAGCAGCTTGTCCCGGGGGGGAGGGTCAGATACGCAGTATTTT. It is translated as CASSLSRGGGSDTQYF.

V and J are TRBV7-2 and TRBJ1-3; perhaps TRBD1 as D (5 bases). The germline CDR1 and CDR2 sequences are SGHTA and FQGNSA. The V end lost 5 bases, the J end lost 12 bases, and 17 bases lay between the germline ends. There are 13 residues in the CDR3. CDR3 residues: CASSMTVQKNIYF. The CDR3 DNA follows: TGTGCCAGCAGCATGACAGTTCAGAAAAACATATATTTT.

This clonotype was counted at least ten times. The rearrangement uses TRBV20-1 and TRBJ2-1; D ambiguous. The CDR3 runs to 14 residues. The germline CDR1 and CDR2 sequences are DFQATT and SNEGSKA (reference sequence). V was pared by 1 base and J by 4 bases, with 11 bases between. CDR3 coding DNA: TGCAGTGCTAGAGGACCACACATTTACAATGAGCAGTTCTTC. Its translation: CSARGPHIYNEQFF.

This clonotype was counted at least ten times. The rearrangement uses TRBV19 and TRBJ2-1; D possibly corresponds to TRBD2 (5 bases). The CDR3 is 14 amino acids. The ends were cut back, 1 base at V and 2 bases at J, with 6 bases in the middle. Germline CDR1 is LNHDA and CDR2 is SQIVND (reference sequence). The CDR3: CASSIALAYNEQFF. The CDR3 nucleotides are TGTGCCAGTAGTATAGCACTAGCCTACAATGAGCAGTTCTTC.

The sample holds many counts of this clonotype. The DNA of the CDR3 is TGCAGCGTCAGAGGTTCGGGTAACACTGAAGCTTTCTTT. Encoded protein: CSVRGSGNTEAFF. J is TRBJ1-1 and V is TRBV29-1; D unresolved. This CDR3 is built from 13 residues. Germline V CDR1 and CDR2: SQVTM, ANQGSEA. V lost 6 bases and J lost 2, with 13 bases in between.

This clonotype was counted many times. The rearrangement links TRBV7-3 to TRBJ2-2; perhaps TRBD2 as D (5 bases). Trimming took off 2 bases at V and 0 bases at J, with 13 bases between the two ends. The CDR3 is made up of 17 amino acids. CDR1 SGHTA and CDR2 FQGTGA come from the germline V gene. The CDR3 reads CASSLGIGDSNTGELFF. In DNA, the CDR3 is TGTGCCAGCAGCTTAGGGATCGGGGATTCGAACACCGGGGAGCTGTTTTTT.

This clonotype was seen repeatedly, ten times or more. The gene calls are TRBV6-5 and TRBJ1-1, with unresolved D. Looked up from germline, CDR1 is MNHEY and CDR2 is SVGAGI. Trimming shortened V by 2 bases and J by 1 base, and 8 bases separated the two germline ends. The CDR3 is 14 residues long. Here the CDR3 reads CASSYVGQNTEAFF. Here the CDR3 DNA reads TGTGCCAGCAGTTACGTAGGCCAGAACACTGAAGCTTTCTTT.

Many counts were recorded for this clonotype. V gene TRBV6-5 combines with J gene TRBJ1-3; no definite D call. Germline V gene lookup returns CDR1 MNHEY and CDR2 SVGAGI. CDR3 length: 11 residues. V lost 2 bases to trimming and J lost 4 bases, with 0 bases between them. In DNA form, the CDR3 reads TGTGCCAGCAGTTACGGAAACACCATATATTTT. Its translation is CASSYGNTIYF.

This clonotype was counted ten times or more. The J gene is TRBJ2-1, the V gene TRBV7-6, with D tentatively TRBD1 (5 bases). The V gene lost 1 base and the J gene lost 5 bases, with 15 bases spanning the gap. This CDR3 comprises 16 residues. Germline V lookup: CDR1 SGHVS, CDR2 FNYEAQ. CDR3 sequence (DNA): TGTGCCAGCAGCTTAGAGGTTGGGGCTAGGCACAATGAGCAGTTCTTC. Its translation is CASSLEVGARHNEQFF.

This clonotype has ten or more counts. The chain links TRBV20-1 to TRBJ2-3, with TRBD2 matching 8 bases. With 3 bases clipped from V and 6 bases from J, the junction kept 5 bases outside the gene matches. From germline, CDR1 is DFQATT and CDR2 SNEGSKA (reference sequence). The CDR3 consists of 13 residues. The DNA of the CDR3 is TGCAGTGCTAGCGGGGGGGCATCTGATACGCAGTATTTT. As protein: CSASGGASDTQYF.

This clonotype occurred many times. V gene TRBV7-6 combines with J gene TRBJ2-7; 8 bases fit TRBD1. CDR1 is SGHVS and CDR2 is FNYEAQ in the germline V gene. CDR3 length: 13 amino acids. The V and J ends lost 5 bases and 7 bases, in that order; junction bases with no gene match: 7. The CDR3 is CASSPWTGWEQYF. CDR3 DNA: TGTGCCAGCAGCCCCTGGACAGGGTGGGAGCAGTACTTC.

This clonotype showed up many times. The V call is TRBV5-1, the J call TRBJ2-4; D remains unclear. Germline CDR1 and CDR2: SGHRS and YFSETQ. This CDR3 is 13 amino acids long. V lost 6 bases and J lost 5, with 12 bases in between. The CDR3 nucleotides are TGCGCCAGCATGCCTCTGAACGAAAACATTCAGTACTTC. Translation gives CASMPLNENIQYF.

This clonotype has a count of ten or more. The chain uses TRBV18 and TRBJ1-4; perhaps TRBD1 as D (6 bases). The germline gives CDR1 KGHSH, CDR2 LQKENI. V lost 2 bases and J 11 bases, leaving 15 bases between the germline ends. The CDR3 consists of 14 residues. The CDR3 sequence: CASSPGGVHLKLFF. The CDR3 nucleotides read TGTGCCAGCTCACCAGGGGGCGTCCACCTCAAACTGTTTTTT.

This clonotype appeared many times. This chain uses TRBV24-1 with TRBJ2-1; 7 positions match TRBD2. This CDR3 is 15 amino acids long. Germline V gene data show CDR1 as KGHDR and CDR2 as SFDVKD. V was pared by 3 bases and J by 5 bases, with 6 bases of the junction left unmatched. Here the CDR3 DNA reads TGTGCCACCAGTGATGCTGGGACTACCCACAATGAGCAGTTCTTC. It yields the protein CATSDAGTTHNEQFF.

This clonotype has a count of ten or more. This chain connects TRBV7-2 to TRBJ2-7, with D uncertain. CDR1 SGHTA and CDR2 FQGNSA come from the germline V gene. The CDR3 is 14 residues long. Trimming took off 3 bases at V and 0 bases at J, with 9 bases between the two ends. In nucleotides, the CDR3 is TGTGCCAGCAGCTTTACGGCTAGCTCCTACGAGCAGTACTTC. It encodes CASSFTASSYEQYF. Combining the CDR3 with reference TRBV7-2 and TRBJ2-7 gives the whole variable domain GAGVSQSPSNKVTEKGKDVELRCDPISGHTALYWYRQSLGQGLEFLIYFQGNSAPDKSGLPSDRFSAERTGGSVSTLTIQRTQQEDSAVYLCASSFTASSYEQYFGPGTRLTVT.

Details on this clonotype: This may be a read error: a much more frequent sequence differs by one nucleotide. The V gene is TRBV7-9, the J gene TRBJ1-6; D is unresolved. The CDR3 has 12 residues. Germline loops: CDR1 SEHNR, CDR2 FQNEAQ (reference sequence). The CDR3 coding sequence is TGTGACAGCAGCTTGATAAATTCACCCCTCCACTTT. Translation: CDSSLINSPLHF.

This clonotype has a count of ten or more. The chain uses TRBV5-1 and TRBJ2-7, with 9 nucleotides matching TRBD1. CDR1 is SGHRS, CDR2 YFSETQ, per germline. CDR3 length: 15 amino acids. Trimming cost V 5 bases and J 4 bases; bases outside gene matches: 10. In DNA, the CDR3 is TGCGCCAGCAGAACTTCGGACAGGGGAATTTACGAGCAGTACTTC. Its protein product is CASRTSDRGIYEQYF.

This clonotype has a count of ten or more. The V gene is TRBV7-6, the J gene TRBJ1-3; D gene unclear. The length of the CDR3 is 15 residues. V lost 3 bases and J lost 0, with 9 bases in between. Germline V gene sequence: CDR1 SGHVS, CDR2 FNYEAQ. The CDR3, as DNA: TGTGCCAGCAGCTTGTTGGCCGACTCTGGAAACACCATATATTTT. The encoded protein is CASSLLADSGNTIYF.

This clonotype was seen at least ten times. The chain is built from TRBV7-2 and TRBJ2-5, with 10 positions matching TRBD2. Germline CDR1 SGHTA, CDR2 FQGNSA. The CDR3 runs 16 residues. Unmatched junction bases numbered 6, after V lost 3 bases and J lost 2 bases. The CDR3 DNA sequence: TGTGCCAGCAGCTTTAACCAGCGGGGGGGGCAAGAGACCCAGTACTTC. This codes for CASSFNQRGGQETQYF.

The table lists this clonotype with many counts. V is TRBV5-1 and J is TRBJ2-5; D may correspond to TRBD1 or TRBD2 (5 bases each). The CDR3 length is 16 residues. Looked up from germline, CDR1 is SGHRS and CDR2 is YFSETQ. The ends were cut back, 0 bases at V and 5 bases at J, with 17 bases in the middle. This chain's CDR3 is CASSLVETTWGETQYF. CDR3 nucleotides: TGCGCCAGCAGCTTGGTGGAGACTACCTGGGGGGAGACCCAGTACTTC.